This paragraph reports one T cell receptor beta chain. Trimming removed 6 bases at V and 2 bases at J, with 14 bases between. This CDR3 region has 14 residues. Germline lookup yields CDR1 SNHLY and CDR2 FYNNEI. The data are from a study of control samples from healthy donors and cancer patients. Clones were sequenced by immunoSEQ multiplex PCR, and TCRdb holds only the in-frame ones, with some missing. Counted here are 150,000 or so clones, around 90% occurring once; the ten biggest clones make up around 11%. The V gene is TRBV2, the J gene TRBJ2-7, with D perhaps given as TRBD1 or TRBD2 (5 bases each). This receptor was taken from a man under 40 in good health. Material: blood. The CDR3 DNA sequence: TGTGCCAGCAGGGAACCGGGGACCCCCTACGAGCAGTACTTC. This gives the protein CASREPGTPYEQYF.